This paragraph covers one TCR beta chain sequence. This entry comes from a study of CD8 T cells in Susac syndrome. cDNA came from roughly 0.53 to 1 ug RNA primed by random hexamers. TCRdb reanalysed the immunoSEQ multiplex PCR reads using MiXCR and keeps one entry per CDR3 protein. This sample has some 99,000 distinct CDR3 sequences, with about 96% found just once. The study sequenced TCR beta in blood CD8+ and CD4+ T cells. With 4 bases removed from V and 7 bases from J, the gap between germline ends came to 11 bases. Germline lookup yields CDR1 LNHDA and CDR2 SQIVND (reference sequence). The CDR3 sequence is 13 residues long.

This clonotype was obtained from a human donor in good health. Sequenced material: CD4+ T cells from PBMCs. The genes are TRBV19 and TRBJ2-4, with D possibly matching TRBD2 (6 bases). The chain's CDR3 is CASSKGGSNIQYF. DNA of the CDR3: TGTGCCAGTAGTAAGGGAGGCTCTAACATTCAGTACTTC.